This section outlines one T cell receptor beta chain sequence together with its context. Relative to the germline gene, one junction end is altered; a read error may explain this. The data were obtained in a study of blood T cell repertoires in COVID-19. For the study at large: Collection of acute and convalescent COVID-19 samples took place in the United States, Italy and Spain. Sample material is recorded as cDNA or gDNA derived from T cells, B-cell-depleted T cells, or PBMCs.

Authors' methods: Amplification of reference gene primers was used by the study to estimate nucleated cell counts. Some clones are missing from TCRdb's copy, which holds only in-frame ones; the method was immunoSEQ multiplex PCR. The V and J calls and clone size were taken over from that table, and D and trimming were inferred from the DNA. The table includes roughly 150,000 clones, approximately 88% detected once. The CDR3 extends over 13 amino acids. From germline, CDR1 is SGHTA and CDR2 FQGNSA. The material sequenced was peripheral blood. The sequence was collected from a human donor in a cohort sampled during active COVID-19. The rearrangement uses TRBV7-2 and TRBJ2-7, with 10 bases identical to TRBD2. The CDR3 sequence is CASSSEAGGPCNF. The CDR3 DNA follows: TGTGCCAGCAGCTCTGAAGCGGGGGGGCCATGTAACTTC.